These 13 T cell receptor beta chains originate from one sample sequenced in a study of chemoradiotherapy in HPV16-positive cancers. The repertoire was sequenced with immunoSEQ multiplex PCR; TCRdb's copy has only in-frame clones and lacks some. The repertoire holds about 5,400 clones, 55% to 85% seen once, with about 11% in the top ten. This sample comprised tumor tissue, obtained from a patient who underwent chemoradiotherapy. The receptors shown here come from a human donor with HPV-associated anogenital cancer.

J is TRBJ2-7 and V is TRBV28, with 9 bases aligning to TRBD1. This CDR3 spans 14 amino acids. V lost 6 bases, J lost 2 bases, and 5 bases stayed unmatched. Germline V gene data show CDR1 as MDHEN and CDR2 as SYDVKM. In DNA form, the CDR3 reads TGTGCCAGCAGGTCCACAGGGGGCCCCTACGAGCAGTACTTC. This gives the protein CASRSTGGPYEQYF.

The rearrangement links TRBV11-2 to TRBJ1-1; 7 bases are a match to TRBD1. V dropped 2 bases and J dropped 1; count of bases not matched to a gene: 4. This CDR3 contains 15 residues. Germline CDR1 and CDR2: SGHAT and FQNNGV. The CDR3 region is CASSLLTGTNTEAFF. CDR3 nucleotides: TGTGCCAGCAGCTTATTGACAGGGACGAACACTGAAGCTTTCTTT.

CDR3 DNA: TGTGCCAGCAGTTGGAGACTAGCGGGAGGTGCAAGGCAGTTCTTC. Translating it yields CASSWRLAGGARQFF. This chain connects TRBV28 to TRBJ2-1; 13 nucleotides match TRBD2. J lost 12 bases, V lost 4 bases, and 9 bases had no gene match. Germline CDR1 MDHEN, CDR2 SYDVKM. The CDR3 extends over 15 amino acids.

This chain joins TRBV21-1 and TRBJ2-1; the table names TRBD2, a call not compared with the DNA. TRBV21-1 is termed a pseudogene. The CDR3 is 16 residues long. The CDR3, as DNA: TGTGCCAGCAGCAAAGGGTTACTCTTCTATCGAACTGAGCAGTTCTTC. It codes for CASSKGLLFYRTEQFF.

The rearrangement joins TRBV19 to TRBJ2-7, with D unresolved. V lost 3 bases and J 5 bases, leaving 11 bases between the germline ends. The germline gives CDR1 LNHDA, CDR2 SQIVND (reference sequence). The CDR3 is 13 amino acids. The CDR3 is CASSISRVHEQYF. DNA for the CDR3: TGTGCCAGTAGTATTAGCCGGGTCCACGAGCAGTACTTC. The full variable domain, rest sourced from reference TRBV19 and TRBJ2-7, is DGGITQSPKYLFRKEGQNVTLSCEQNLNHDAMYWYRQDPGQGLRLIYYSQIVNDFQKGDIAEGYSVSREKKESFPLTVTSAQKNPTAFYLCASSISRVHEQYFGPGTRLTVT.

This clone was counted between two and nine times. The V and J genes are TRBV27 and TRBJ2-5; 7 bases map to TRBD1. The CDR3 runs 14 residues. V was clipped by 5 bases and J by 2 bases; unmatched bases: 5. CDR1 is MNHEY and CDR2 is SMNVEV in the germline V gene (reference sequence). CDR3 in DNA: TGTGCCAGCAGTCCGGGGACAGCACAAGAGACCCAGTACTTC. The encoded protein is CASSPGTAQETQYF.

The chain uses TRBV19 and TRBJ2-2; D remains ambiguous. The length of the CDR3 is 14 residues. Trimming took off 6 bases at V and 1 base at J, with 9 bases between the two ends. Looked up from germline, CDR1 is LNHDA and CDR2 is SQIVND (reference sequence). For the CDR3, the DNA is TGTGCCAGTAGATCGGTCGTGAACACCGGGGAGCTGTTTTTT. This encodes CASRSVVNTGELFF.

The V gene is TRBV5-1, the J gene TRBJ2-1, with D possibly being TRBD2 (5 bases). CDR1 and CDR2 from the germline V gene are SGHRS and YFSETQ. The CDR3 has 15 residues. V was trimmed by 0 bases and J by 2 bases, leaving 9 bases between them. CDR3 DNA: TGCGCCAGCAGCTTGGGAGGGAACCCCTACAATGAGCAGTTCTTC. This encodes CASSLGGNPYNEQFF. The full variable domain, its missing parts supplied by reference TRBV5-1 and TRBJ2-1, is KAGVTQTPRYLIKTRGQQVTLSCSPISGHRSVSWYQQTPGQGLQFLFEYFSETQRNKGNFPGRFSGRQFSNSRSEMNVSTLELGDSALYLCASSLGGNPYNEQFFGPGTRLTVL.

This sequence joins TRBV19 and TRBJ1-4, with D unresolved. The germline CDR1 and CDR2 sequences are LNHDA and SQIVND (reference sequence). The CDR3 sequence is 14 residues long. Trimming shortened V by 3 bases and J by 1 base, and 6 bases separated the two germline ends. The CDR3 nucleotides are TGTGCCAGTAGTATTTCGGTAACTAATGAAAAACTGTTTTTT. Its protein is CASSISVTNEKLFF.

The chain is built from TRBV5-1 and TRBJ1-2; 11 bases map to TRBD1. The V and J ends lost 1 base and 7 bases, in that order; junction bases with no gene match: 6. CDR3 length: 15 amino acids. Per germline, CDR1 SGHRS and CDR2 YFSETQ. The CDR3 reads CASSLWTGGSSGYTF. Here the CDR3 DNA reads TGCGCCAGCAGCTTGTGGACAGGGGGCTCGTCTGGCTACACCTTC. Full variable domain (remainder filled in from reference TRBV5-1 and TRBJ1-2): KAGVTQTPRYLIKTRGQQVTLSCSPISGHRSVSWYQQTPGQGLQFLFEYFSETQRNKGNFPGRFSGRQFSNSRSEMNVSTLELGDSALYLCASSLWTGGSSGYTFGSGTRLTVV.

The genes are TRBV9 and TRBJ2-7; TRBD2 matches at 9 bases. Germline V gene lookup returns CDR1 SGDLS and CDR2 YYNGEE. The CDR3 covers 15 residues. Germline trimming cut 4 bases from V and 3 bases from J; bases unmatched to any gene: 8. CDR3 nucleotides: TGTGCCAGCAGCCGTAGCGGGAGCCCTTACTACGAGCAGTACTTC. Amino acids: CASSRSGSPYYEQYF.

This clone has a handful of counts. The chain combines TRBV11-2 with TRBJ2-7; 7 bases match TRBD2. CDR3 length: 14 amino acids. Germline-derived CDR1 and CDR2 are SGHAT and FQNNGV. The V gene end was trimmed by 5 bases and the J gene end by 3 bases; junction bases not matched to a gene: 7. In DNA form, the CDR3 reads TGTGCCAGCAGCCGCAGCGGGACTCTCTACGAGCAGTACTTC. Amino acid sequence: CASSRSGTLYEQYF.

The CDR3 sequence is CASSGSSSEQYF. The CDR3 bases are TGTGCCAGCAGCGGATCTAGTTCCGAGCAGTACTTC. The chain employs TRBV5-4 and TRBJ2-7, with D uncertain. The V gene lost 4 bases and the J gene lost 6 bases, with 11 bases spanning the gap. This CDR3 is 12 amino acids long. Germline assignment: CDR1 SGHNT and CDR2 YYREEE (reference sequence).